These 22 T cell receptor beta chains came from one sample sequenced in a study of immune evolution from preneoplasia to lung adenocarcinoma (dated by TCRdb to the early 2020s). The receptor library was made with the immunoSEQ multiplex PCR assay. TCRdb mirrors the immuneACCESS table, restricted to in-frame sequences. Some clones are absent from its copies; in checked studies, under half trace to an unresolved V gene, and the reason for the others is unknown. For this sample the table gives a few thousand clones, of which approximately 86% were detected only once. Over 5% of the sample belongs to the ten largest clones. The sample consisted of FFPE minimally invasive lung adenocarcinoma tissue. The cell subset or site label of this sample denotes: micro-invasive lung adenocarcinoma (MIA). Receptor source: a donor at least 70 years old with lung adenocarcinoma.

The chain links TRBV7-2 to TRBJ2-7, with D possibly matching TRBD2 (6 bases). Per the germline V gene, CDR1 is SGHTA and CDR2 is FQGNSA. This CDR3 has 14 residues. The V end was cut by 1 base, the J end by 6 bases, with 13 bases between. CDR3 sequence (DNA): TGTGCCAGCAGCTTAGGACTAGAATCCCTCGAGCAGTACTTC. Translated, it gives CASSLGLESLEQYF.

The V and J genes are TRBV5-6 and TRBJ1-2; D is unclear. In germline, CDR1 is SGHDT, CDR2 YYEEEE. The CDR3 runs to 13 residues. The ends were cut back, 2 bases at V and 8 bases at J, with 13 bases in the middle. The CDR3 is CASSLPLTQGYTF. The CDR3 DNA reads as TGTGCCAGCAGCTTACCCCTGACTCAGGGCTACACCTTC.

The V call is TRBV29-1, the J call TRBJ2-7; 10 bases map to TRBD2. With 7 bases clipped from V and 0 bases from J, the junction kept 3 bases outside the gene matches. Germline V gene sequence: CDR1 SQVTM, CDR2 ANQGSEA. This CDR3 spans 13 amino acids. The DNA of the CDR3 is TGCAGCGGAACTAGCGGGAACTCCTACGAGCAGTACTTC. Amino acid sequence: CSGTSGNSYEQYF.

This sequence joins TRBV9 and TRBJ1-3, with no clear D. V lost 3 bases and J 0 bases, leaving 16 bases between the germline ends. The germline V gene has CDR1 SGDLS and CDR2 YYNGEE. This CDR3 region has 17 residues. The CDR3 spells CASSELANPSSGNTIYF. In nucleotides, the CDR3 is TGTGCCAGCAGCGAGCTCGCGAACCCGAGCTCTGGAAACACCATATATTTT.

There are a few counts of this clone. The chain carries TRBV30 and TRBJ2-5, with 7 positions matching TRBD1. With V trimmed by 3 bases and J by 4 bases, 5 bases remained unmatched. The CDR3 length is 13 residues. The V gene's germline CDR1 is GTSNPN and CDR2 SVGIG (reference sequence). In DNA, the CDR3 is TGTGCCTGGAGGACAGGGCTCCGAGAGACCCAGTACTTC. It specifies CAWRTGLRETQYF.

V usage is TRBV7-9 and J usage is TRBJ1-1, with D possibly matching TRBD1 (6 bases). This CDR3 is 13 amino acids long. Germline assignment: CDR1 SEHNR and CDR2 FQNEAQ (reference sequence). Trimming cost V 3 bases and J 7 bases, with 12 bases left between them. CDR3 DNA sequence: TGTGCCAGCAGCTTGGAAAACAGGGATGAAGCTTTCTTT. Encoded protein: CASSLENRDEAFF.

This sequence joins TRBV28 and TRBJ2-2; 12 bases agree with TRBD2. J was trimmed by 5 bases and V by 7 bases; bases with no gene match: 8. This CDR3 is 16 amino acids long. Germline CDR1 reads MDHEN; CDR2 reads SYDVKM. CDR3 region: CASTLPLAGGTGELFF. The CDR3 region has the DNA TGTGCCAGCACCCTCCCTCTAGCGGGGGGGACCGGGGAGCTGTTTTTT.

The chain links TRBV7-3 to TRBJ2-5; weak D call: TRBD1 (7 bases). This CDR3 is built from 13 residues. The germline V gene has CDR1 SGHTA and CDR2 FQGTGA. With 5 bases removed from V and 7 bases from J, the gap between germline ends came to 14 bases. CDR3 protein: CASSPRQGGTQYF. The CDR3 region has the DNA TGTGCCAGCAGCCCCCGACAGGGAGGGACCCAGTACTTC. The whole variable domain, filled in from reference TRBV7-3 and TRBJ2-5, reads GAGVSQTPSNKVTEKGKYVELRCDPISGHTALYWYRQSLGQGPEFLIYFQGTGAADDSGLPNDRFFAVRPEGSVSTLKIQRTERGDSAVYLCASSPRQGGTQYFGPGTRLLVL.

This clone has only a few counts. The chain couples TRBV29-1 to TRBJ2-5; tentatively, D is TRBD1 or TRBD2 (5 bases each). Germline V gives CDR1 SQVTM, CDR2 ANQGSEA. The CDR3 runs to 13 residues. Trimming stripped 0 bases from V and 5 bases from J, with 10 bases between. The CDR3 loop is CSVEDGGGETQYF. The CDR3 DNA sequence: TGCAGCGTTGAAGATGGGGGTGGCGAGACCCAGTACTTC.

The chain carries TRBV6-6 and TRBJ2-2, with D possibly being TRBD1 (5 bases). The germline gives CDR1 MNHNY, CDR2 SVGAGI (reference sequence). This CDR3 has 16 amino acids. Trimming left V 4 bases short and J 6 bases short, with 18 bases between. CDR3: CASSSEIKGRAGELFF. The CDR3 DNA reads TGTGCCAGCAGTTCCGAAATTAAGGGGCGTGCCGGGGAGCTGTTTTTT.

V gene TRBV7-2 combines with J gene TRBJ2-1; 8 bases line up with TRBD2. This CDR3 region has 14 residues. The V segment lost 4 bases and the J segment 5 bases; nucleotides outside the gene matches: 4. The germline V gene has CDR1 SGHTA and CDR2 FQGNSA. CDR3 nucleotides: TGTGCCAGCAGCTCGAGGACTAGCCACAATGAGCAGTTCTTC. Protein: CASSSRTSHNEQFF.

The sample holds one count of this clone. For the CDR3, the DNA is TGCAGCGTTGATGGGACGGTGAACACTGAAGCTTTCTTT. This gives the protein CSVDGTVNTEAFF. The chain has TRBV29-1 and TRBJ1-1, with a possible D match to TRBD1 (5 bases). The germline V and J ends were trimmed by 3 bases and 0 bases, with 8 bases remaining between them. Germline CDR1 reads SQVTM; CDR2 reads ANQGSEA. The CDR3 is 13 residues long. Full variable domain (outside the CDR3, taken from reference TRBV29-1 and TRBJ1-1): SAVISQKPSRDICQRGTSLTIQCQVDSQVTMMFWYRQQPGQSLTLIATANQGSEATYESGFVIDKFPISRPNLTFSTLTVSNMSPEDSSIYLCSVDGTVNTEAFFGQGTRLTVV.

The chain couples TRBV29-1 to TRBJ2-5; the D is unclear. This CDR3 is built from 14 residues. Trimming shortened V by 2 bases and J by 2 bases, and 12 bases separated the two germline ends. CDR1 is SQVTM and CDR2 is ANQGSEA in the germline V gene. The CDR3 sequence: CSVEFALLQETQYF. CDR3 coding DNA: TGCAGCGTTGAATTTGCCCTACTTCAAGAGACCCAGTACTTC.

The chain joins TRBV5-1 to TRBJ2-7, with D unclear. CDR1 and CDR2 (germline): SGHRS, YFSETQ. V lost 0 bases, J lost 2 bases, and 9 bases lay in between. The CDR3 extends over 14 amino acids. Written as DNA, the CDR3 is TGCGCCAGCAGCTTGGGGTCCTTCCCCTACGAGCAGTACTTC. As protein: CASSLGSFPYEQYF.

The gene calls are TRBV19 and TRBJ2-1; TRBD2 matches 9 bases. V lost 7 bases to trimming and J lost 9 bases; unmatched junction nucleotides: 13. CDR3 length: 15 amino acids. Germline V lookup: CDR1 LNHDA, CDR2 SQIVND (reference sequence). CDR3 DNA sequence: TGTGCCAGTACCGTGACTAGCGGAGCCCCAAGTGAGCAGTTCTTC. Amino acids: CASTVTSGAPSEQFF.

The chain couples TRBV5-1 to TRBJ2-7, with 12 positions matching TRBD2. Germline V gene data show CDR1 as SGHRS and CDR2 as YFSETQ. There are 16 residues in the CDR3. With V trimmed by 1 base and J by 4 bases, 6 bases remained unmatched. CDR3 in DNA: TGCGCCAGCAGCTTGTCGCTAGCGGGAGGGCGGTACGAGCAGTACTTC. It encodes CASSLSLAGGRYEQYF.

The V call is TRBV7-2, the J call TRBJ2-6; perhaps D is TRBD1 or TRBD2 (5 bases each). The V gene's germline CDR1 is SGHTA and CDR2 FQGNSA. The CDR3 runs to 16 residues. The V end lost 5 bases, the J end lost 1 base, and 12 bases lay between the germline ends. CDR3 sequence: CASSPSWGSGANVLTF. The CDR3 DNA reads TGTGCCAGCAGCCCTAGCTGGGGGTCTGGGGCCAACGTCCTGACTTTC.

The V and J genes are TRBV14 and TRBJ1-2; 9 nucleotides align to TRBD1. The V gene end was trimmed by 8 bases and the J gene end by 5 bases; junction bases not matched to a gene: 6. CDR3 length: 13 residues. The germline V gene encodes CDR1 SGHDN and CDR2 FVKESK. The CDR3 region has the DNA TGTGCCAGCCGCGGGACAGGGACATATGGCTACACCTTC. Translating gives CASRGTGTYGYTF.

The rearrangement uses TRBV5-1 and TRBJ2-3; D is possibly TRBD1 or TRBD2 (5 bases each). Germline assignment: CDR1 SGHRS and CDR2 YFSETQ. This CDR3 has 15 residues. V dropped 5 bases and J dropped 2 bases, with 15 bases sitting between them. In DNA form, the CDR3 reads TGCGCCAGCAGAGTCTCGGGGCTACCCACAGATACGCAGTATTTT. Amino acid sequence: CASRVSGLPTDTQYF.

This clone was seen just once. The chain couples TRBV30 to TRBJ1-4, with a possible D match to TRBD1 (6 bases). Germline V gene data show CDR1 as GTSNPN and CDR2 as SVGIG (reference sequence). Between the trimmed V and J ends, which lost 0 bases and 5 bases, there was a span of 19 bases. The length of the CDR3 is 17 residues. CDR3 in amino acids: CAWSVKQGKRGNEKLFF. The CDR3 coding sequence is TGTGCCTGGAGTGTAAAGCAGGGTAAAAGGGGGAATGAAAAACTGTTTTTT.

This sequence joins TRBV9 and TRBJ2-3, with D possibly TRBD2 on 6 matching bases. CDR3 length: 15 residues. Germline V gene data show CDR1 as SGDLS and CDR2 as YYNGEE. Trimming took 2 bases from V and 6 from J, leaving 16 bases between them. The CDR3 protein is CASSVSSSDSDTQYF. The CDR3 bases are TGTGCCAGCAGCGTTAGCTCTAGCGATTCGGATACGCAGTATTTT.

The rearrangement uses TRBV6-6 and TRBJ2-7; D remains ambiguous. The CDR3 is made up of 12 amino acids. Germline CDR1 MNHNY, CDR2 SVGAGI (reference sequence). Trimming shortened V by 3 bases and J by 5 bases, and 8 bases separated the two germline ends. The CDR3 spells CASSYVSDEQYF. DNA of the CDR3: TGTGCCAGCAGTTATGTGTCGGACGAGCAGTACTTC.